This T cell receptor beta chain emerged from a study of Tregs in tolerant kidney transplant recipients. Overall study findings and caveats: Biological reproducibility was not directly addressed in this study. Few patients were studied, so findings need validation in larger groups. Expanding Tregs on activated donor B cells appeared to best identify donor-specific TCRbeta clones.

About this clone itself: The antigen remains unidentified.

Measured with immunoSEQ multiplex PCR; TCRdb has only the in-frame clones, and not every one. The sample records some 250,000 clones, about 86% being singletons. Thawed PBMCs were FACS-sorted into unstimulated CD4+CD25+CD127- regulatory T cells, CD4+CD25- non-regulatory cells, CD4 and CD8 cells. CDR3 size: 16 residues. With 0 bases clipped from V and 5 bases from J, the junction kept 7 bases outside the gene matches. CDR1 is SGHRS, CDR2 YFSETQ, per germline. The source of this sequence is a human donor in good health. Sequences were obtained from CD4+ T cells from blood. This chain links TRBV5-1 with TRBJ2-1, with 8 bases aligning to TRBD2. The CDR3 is CASSLVIAGTDNEQFF. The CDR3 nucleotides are TGCGCCAGCAGCTTGGTGATAGCGGGGACCGACAATGAGCAGTTCTTC.